This T cell receptor (beta chain) appears in the sequencing data of a study of blood T cell repertoires in COVID-19. In the study overall: From T cells, B-cell-depleted T cells, or PBMCs came the material, which was cDNA or gDNA.

Looked up from germline, CDR1 is KGHDR and CDR2 is SFDVKD. This CDR3 contains 16 residues. The trim removed 4 bases at V and 6 bases at J, leaving 11 bases unmatched. In the source study's methods: The assay estimated nucleated cells by amplifying reference gene primers. The protocol was immunoSEQ multiplex PCR, while the TCRdb copy is restricted to in-frame clones and leaves out a portion. For V, J and clone size, that table is used; D and trimming come from the DNA. The sample lists roughly 330,000 clones, 80% to 90% occurring once. Only a few counts were recorded for this clone. The chain recombines TRBV24-1 with TRBJ1-2, with 9 bases identical to TRBD1. The TCR sequence derives from a man aged 25 to 40 with COVID-19, enrolled during active disease. The sequenced sample consisted of peripheral blood. The CDR3 is CATSDPTLGTGNGYTF. CDR3 bases: TGTGCCACCAGTGACCCGACCCTCGGGACAGGGAATGGCTACACCTTC.